The T cell receptor beta chain described here comes from a study of T-cell reconstitution after alpha-beta-depleted transplantation in children. This clonotype was recorded many times. Preparation of the TCRbeta library used unique molecular identifiers. TCRdb processed the PCR reads anew with MiXCR; each CDR3 protein has one entry. The sample has some 490,000 distinct CDR3 sequences, around 13% seen once. The CDR3 contains 16 residues. J was trimmed by 2 bases and V by 4 bases; bases with no gene match: 5. Germline CDR1 reads SGHAT; CDR2 reads FQNNGV. The sequence derives from a human donor who donated a stem cell graft to a child with combined immunodeficiency. The chain combines TRBV11-2 with TRBJ2-3; 11 bases match TRBD2. This material consisted of PBMCs from the stem cell graft donor, taken from the stem cell graft. CDR3 residues: CASSWVAGGSTDTQYF. The CDR3 DNA reads TGTGCCAGCAGCTGGGTAGCGGGGGGGTCCACAGATACGCAGTATTTT.